One and the same sample provided the 12 T cell receptor beta chains below, sequenced in a study of brain T cells in children with intractable seizures. Using immunoSEQ multiplex PCR, the repertoire was profiled, and TCRdb retains in-frame clones only, with some absent. The data contain about 340,000 clones, about 93% of them seen just once; the ten biggest clones take up 4.5% to 7%. Specified time point: blood from clinic visit 5 months post-surgery; TSC patient then seizure free. The sequencing here drew on peripheral blood, taken 5 to 6 months after surgery. The receptors stem from a boy less than two years old with tuberous sclerosis and intractable seizures.

This sequence joins TRBV11-2 and TRBJ2-1; 9 nucleotides line up with TRBD2. This CDR3 region has 15 residues. The V and J ends lost 1 base and 8 bases, in that order; junction bases with no gene match: 6. Germline V gives CDR1 SGHAT, CDR2 FQNNGV. Here the CDR3 DNA reads TGTGCCAGCAGCTTAGCCGGGACTAGCATCGATGAGCAGTTCTTC. As protein: CASSLAGTSIDEQFF.

The J gene is TRBJ2-1, the V gene TRBV2; 10 bases line up with TRBD1. The CDR3 is 16 residues long. CDR1 and CDR2 (germline): SNHLY, FYNNEI. V lost 6 bases, J lost 3 bases, and 8 bases stayed unmatched. CDR3 protein: CASSDPDRGFYNEQFF. Written as DNA, the CDR3 is TGTGCCAGCAGCGATCCGGACAGGGGGTTCTACAATGAGCAGTTCTTC.

The chain carries TRBV15 and TRBJ1-3, with D perhaps TRBD1 (6 bases). Trimming pared 2 bases from V and 4 bases from J, leaving 12 bases between. The CDR3 is made up of 15 amino acids. CDR1 is LNHNV, CDR2 YYDKDF, per germline (reference sequence). DNA of the CDR3: TGTGCCACCAGCAGAATGACCGGGACAGGAAACACCATATATTTT. Translation gives CATSRMTGTGNTIYF. Using reference TRBV15 and TRBJ1-3 for the parts outside the CDR3, the full variable domain is DAMVIQNPRYQVTQFGKPVTLSCSQTLNHNVMYWYQQKSSQAPKLLFHYYDKDFNNEADTPDNFQSRRPNTSFCFLDIRSPGLGDTAMYLCATSRMTGTGNTIYFGEGSWLTVV.

This chain uses TRBV5-1 with TRBJ1-5; D unresolved. Trimming removed 0 bases from V and 1 base from J, with 8 bases in between. Germline V gives CDR1 SGHRS, CDR2 YFSETQ. CDR3 length: 15 amino acids. The CDR3 protein is CASSLGWESNQPQHF. CDR3 DNA sequence: TGCGCCAGCAGCTTGGGTTGGGAGAGCAATCAGCCCCAGCATTTT. The full variable domain, with the rest looked up from reference TRBV5-1 and TRBJ1-5, is KAGVTQTPRYLIKTRGQQVTLSCSPISGHRSVSWYQQTPGQGLQFLFEYFSETQRNKGNFPGRFSGRQFSNSRSEMNVSTLELGDSALYLCASSLGWESNQPQHFGDGTRLSIL.

Details on this clone: Other nucleotide sequences from this sample produce the same CDR3. The J gene is TRBJ2-6, the V gene TRBV24-1; 7 positions match TRBD1. CDR1 KGHDR and CDR2 SFDVKD come from the germline V gene. The CDR3 runs to 17 residues. V trimming: 6 bases; J trimming: 4 bases; junction bases outside the gene matches: 11. CDR3: CATSSGTALSGANVLTF. DNA for the CDR3: TGTGCCACCAGTTCCGGGACAGCCCTCTCCGGGGCCAACGTCCTGACTTTC.

This rearrangement joins TRBV27 to TRBJ1-5, with D maybe TRBD1 (6 bases). The germline gives CDR1 MNHEY, CDR2 SMNVEV (reference sequence). The germline V and J ends were trimmed by 6 bases and 4 bases, with 16 bases remaining between them. The CDR3 covers 15 residues. CDR3 residues: CASSPLRQGNQPQHF. The DNA for the CDR3 is TGTGCCAGCAGCCCATTGCGGCAGGGGAATCAGCCCCAGCATTTT.

V gene TRBV9 combines with J gene TRBJ2-7, with D perhaps matching TRBD1 or TRBD2 (5 bases each). With 0 bases removed from V and 7 bases from J, the gap between germline ends came to 20 bases. Germline V gene data show CDR1 as SGDLS and CDR2 as YYNGEE. This CDR3 region has 16 residues. The CDR3 is CASSVGWGPYTWEQYF. The CDR3 DNA follows: TGTGCCAGCAGCGTAGGTTGGGGACCATATACTTGGGAGCAGTACTTC.

This clone appeared once. J is TRBJ1-1 and V is TRBV6-5; perhaps TRBD1 as D (5 bases). The CDR3 is made up of 14 amino acids. V lost 5 bases and J 7 bases, leaving 17 bases between the germline ends. Germline CDR1 reads MNHEY; CDR2 reads SVGAGI. The DNA for the CDR3 is TGTGCCAGCAGTCCACCCTTCGGGACCTTTGAAGCTTTCTTT. As protein: CASSPPFGTFEAFF.

The count of this clone is one. The chain uses TRBV6-5 and TRBJ2-1; 9 nucleotides align to TRBD2. J lost 5 bases, V lost 6 bases, and 5 bases had no gene match. The CDR3 totals 14 residues. Germline V gene data show CDR1 as MNHEY and CDR2 as SVGAGI. This chain's CDR3 is CASRRSGGHNEQFF. The CDR3 nucleotides read TGTGCCAGCAGACGTAGCGGGGGCCACAATGAGCAGTTCTTC.

V gene TRBV5-1 combines with J gene TRBJ2-1, with TRBD2 matching 11 bases. The CDR3 runs to 16 residues. J gave up 6 bases and V 3 bases, and 8 bases lay outside the gene matches. CDR1 is SGHRS and CDR2 is YFSETQ in the germline V gene. CDR3 sequence: CASSSTSGSPTNEQFF. DNA of the CDR3: TGCGCCAGCAGCTCCACTAGCGGGAGTCCTACCAATGAGCAGTTCTTC.

This chain uses TRBV3-1 (or the pseudogene TRBV3-2) with TRBJ1-2; D ambiguous. This CDR3 is 14 amino acids long. V was shortened by 4 bases and J by 8 bases, with 17 bases between the two germline ends. Germline V CDR1 and CDR2: LGHDT, YNNKEL (reference sequence). This CDR3 is CASSPPWTQRGYTF. The CDR3 coding sequence is TGTGCCAGCAGCCCCCCATGGACCCAGAGGGGCTACACCTTC.

This clone was detected once. The chain couples TRBV9 to TRBJ1-2, with no clear D. V lost 0 bases and J lost 2, with 14 bases in between. This CDR3 comprises 16 residues. CDR1 is SGDLS, CDR2 YYNGEE, per germline. Here the CDR3 reads CASSVGWAARNYGYTF. CDR3 nucleotide sequence: TGTGCCAGCAGCGTAGGTTGGGCAGCAAGAAACTATGGCTACACCTTC.